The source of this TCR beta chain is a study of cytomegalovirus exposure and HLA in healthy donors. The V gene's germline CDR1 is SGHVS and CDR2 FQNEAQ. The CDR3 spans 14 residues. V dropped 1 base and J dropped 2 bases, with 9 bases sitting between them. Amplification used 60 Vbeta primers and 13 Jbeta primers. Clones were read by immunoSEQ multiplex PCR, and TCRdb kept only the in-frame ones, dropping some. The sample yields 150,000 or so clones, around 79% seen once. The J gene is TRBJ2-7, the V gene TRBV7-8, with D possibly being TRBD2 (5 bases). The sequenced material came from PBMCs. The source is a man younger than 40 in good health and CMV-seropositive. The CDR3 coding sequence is TGTGCCAGCAGCTTAGTGGCGGGTGCCTACGAGCAGTACTTC. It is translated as CASSLVAGAYEQYF. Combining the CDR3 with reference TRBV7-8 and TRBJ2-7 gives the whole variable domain GAGVSQSPRYKVAKRGQDVALRCDPISGHVSLFWYQQALGQGPEFLTYFQNEAQLDKSGLPSDRFFAERPEGSVSTLKIQRTQQEDSAVYLCASSLVAGAYEQYFGPGTRLTVT.